The present TCR beta chain was sequenced within a study of T-cell memory formation after mild COVID-19. Background on the study: Clustering of TCRs was largely donor specific. Whole-study results and caveats: A balance of CD4 and CD8 characterized clones contracting day 15 to 85, whereas later expanders leaned CD4+. Contracting CD4+ clones lay largely in CM and EM, with CD8+ ones residing in EMRA.

Concerning this clonotype: Antigen: not known.

This CDR3 is built from 15 residues. Trimming took off 3 bases at V and 0 bases at J, with 9 bases between the two ends. From germline, CDR1 is SNHLY and CDR2 FYNNEI. Constant-segment primers served in 5'RACE that generated TCR alpha and TCR beta cDNA libraries bearing sample barcodes and UMIs. TCRdb reprocessed the 5' RACE reads via MiXCR and lists one record per CDR3 protein. The repertoire includes approximately 260,000 distinct CDR3 sequences, about a sixth of them detected once, and around 23% sits in the top ten. This sequence was found in a man between 18 and 35 years old who had mild COVID-19 (a few samples of this study predate the infection). Cell type and time point are not known. Sequencing used PBMCs or a T cell subset sorted from them (not recorded which). The chain is built from TRBV2 and TRBJ2-1; D is ambiguous. The CDR3 region is CASSDWGSSYNEQFF. CDR3 bases: TGTGCCAGCAGTGACTGGGGAAGCTCCTACAATGAGCAGTTCTTC.